Below, 5 T cell receptor beta chains from the same sample are listed, as sequenced in a study of human T cells and chemical hapten exposure. TCRdb recomputed calls from the RACE reads with MiXCR, one row per CDR3 protein. In the table there are approximately 50,000 distinct CDR3 sequences, over 9.5% of which are singletons. Regarding time point: patch test 3, about 24 weeks after DPC sensitization. The treatment is: therapeutic diphenylcyclopropenone sensitization with weekly scalp DPC. The specimen was whole blood, collected in connection with sensitization to the hapten diphenylcyclopropenone (DPC). Receptor source: a woman aged 40 to 55 with alopecia areata. Some clones in this sample may be carry-over from other donors' samples.

The sample holds a few counts of this clonotype. This chain links TRBV12-3 or TRBV12-4 with TRBJ1-5, with TRBD1 as a possible D gene (6 bases). The ends were cut back, 3 bases at V and 2 bases at J, with 11 bases in the middle. This CDR3 contains 15 residues. The CDR3 spells CASSFQGLGNQPQHF. In DNA, the CDR3 is TGTGCCAGCAGTTTTCAGGGGCTAGGCAATCAGCCCCAGCATTTT.

This clonotype came up many times. The chain carries TRBV6-1 and TRBJ1-1; D perhaps matches TRBD1 (5 bases). V was trimmed by 2 bases and J by 1 base, leaving 11 bases between them. Germline V gene data show CDR1 as MNHNS and CDR2 as SASEGT. The CDR3 is 15 residues long. The CDR3 coding sequence is TGTGCCAGCAGTGAAATAGACAGTCGGAACACTGAAGCTTTCTTT. This encodes CASSEIDSRNTEAFF.

The V call is TRBV29-1, the J call TRBJ2-2, with 8 nucleotides matching TRBD1. The germline gives CDR1 SQVTM, CDR2 ANQGSEA. J lost 1 base, V lost 4 bases, and 2 bases had no gene match. This CDR3 region has 14 residues. The CDR3 here is CSVVGTGNTGELFF. CDR3 bases: TGCAGCGTTGTGGGGACAGGGAACACCGGGGAGCTGTTTTTT.

The chain combines TRBV28 with TRBJ1-2, with unresolved D. V was cut by 6 bases and J by 3 bases, with 11 bases left in between. Germline lookup yields CDR1 MDHEN and CDR2 SYDVKM. There are 13 residues in the CDR3. The CDR3 coding sequence is TGTGCCAGCAGCCCACAAAGGGACTATGGCTACACCTTC. Encoded protein: CASSPQRDYGYTF.

The chain uses TRBV4-1 and TRBJ1-6; TRBD1 agrees at 7 bases. Germline assignment: CDR1 MGHRA and CDR2 YSYEKL. The CDR3 consists of 15 residues. Trimming took 3 bases from V and 5 from J; bases not matched to a gene: 4. The CDR3 region is CASSQADRDNSPLHF. The CDR3 coding sequence is TGCGCCAGCAGCCAGGCCGACAGGGATAATTCACCCCTCCACTTT.